Below are 10 T cell receptor beta chains sequenced from a single sample in a study of T cells in tuberculosis. Time point meaning: new active TB diagnosis, blood taken before or within 7 days of starting treatment. Sequencing was performed with immunoSEQ multiplex PCR; in TCRdb, only in-frame clones are kept and a portion is missing. Found here are some 5,000 clones, about 97% of them singletons; the top ten hold around 10%. Sequenced material: PBMCs, taken at tuberculosis diagnosis. The receptor source for this set is an adult with tuberculosis.

The chain recombines TRBV27 with TRBJ2-3; D uncertain. In germline, CDR1 is MNHEY, CDR2 SMNVEV (reference sequence). Trimming took 7 bases from V and 1 from J, leaving 9 bases between them. The CDR3 extends over 13 amino acids. CDR3 loop: CASNRPGTDTQYF. DNA of the CDR3: TGTGCCAGCAATCGCCCAGGCACAGATACGCAGTATTTT.

V gene TRBV13 combines with J gene TRBJ2-7, with a weak D call TRBD2 (5 bases). CDR3 length: 15 amino acids. Germline V CDR1 and CDR2: PRHDT, FYEKMQ (reference sequence). Trimming cost V 0 bases and J 4 bases, with 13 bases left between them. CDR3 in DNA: TGTGCCAGCAGCTTAGGCGGGGTGGTTTTATACGAGCAGTACTTC. Amino acids: CASSLGGVVLYEQYF.

This rearrangement joins TRBV30 to TRBJ1-2, with D possibly matching TRBD1 (6 bases). From germline, CDR1 is GTSNPN and CDR2 SVGIG (reference sequence). Trimming took off 8 bases at V and 8 bases at J, with 9 bases between the two ends. CDR3 size: 9 residues. The CDR3 DNA sequence: TGTGCCATGGACAGAGGCTACACCTTC. Its translation: CAMDRGYTF.

The chain carries TRBV5-1 and TRBJ2-1; 10 bases align to TRBD2. The CDR3 loop spans 16 amino acids. Germline V gene data show CDR1 as SGHRS and CDR2 as YFSETQ. J gave up 3 bases and V 0 bases, and 3 bases lay outside the gene matches. The DNA of the CDR3 is TGCGCCAGCAGCTTGGTGATAGCGGGAGGCTACAATGAGCAGTTCTTC. Encoded protein: CASSLVIAGGYNEQFF.

The rearrangement links TRBV27 to TRBJ1-2, with a weak D call TRBD1 (5 bases). CDR1 and CDR2 (germline): MNHEY, SMNVEV (reference sequence). This CDR3 contains 13 residues. Trimming pared 3 bases from V and 6 bases from J, leaving 11 bases between. In nucleotides, the CDR3 is TGTGCCAGCAGTTTGGGGCAGTGGAATGGCTACACCTTC. Its protein is CASSLGQWNGYTF.

This clone was counted a single time. This sequence joins TRBV9 and TRBJ1-2; TRBD1 matches 9 bases. V trimming: 0 bases; J trimming: 8 bases; junction bases outside the gene matches: 8. The CDR3 runs to 15 residues. The germline V gene has CDR1 SGDLS and CDR2 YYNGEE. The CDR3 reads CASSVAPTGGQGYTF. For the CDR3, the DNA is TGTGCCAGCAGCGTAGCCCCGACAGGGGGTCAGGGCTACACCTTC.

In this sample, this clone turned up once. This chain links TRBV27 with TRBJ2-5, with a tentative D call TRBD1 (6 bases). CDR3 length equals 14 residues. The germline CDR1 and CDR2 sequences are MNHEY and SMNVEV (reference sequence). The ends were cut back, 4 bases at V and 1 base at J, with 10 bases in the middle. CDR3 amino acids: CASSSRTVQETQYF. The CDR3 DNA reads as TGTGCCAGCAGTTCCCGGACAGTCCAAGAGACCCAGTACTTC.

The V gene is TRBV5-1, the J gene TRBJ2-3, with D possibly TRBD2 on 5 matching bases. Germline assignment: CDR1 SGHRS and CDR2 YFSETQ. The V end lost 6 bases, the J end lost 4 bases, and 12 bases lay between the germline ends. The CDR3 has 13 amino acids. The CDR3 coding sequence is TGCGCCAGCATTGACTATGGGGCAGATACGCAGTATTTT. This gives the protein CASIDYGADTQYF.

The V gene is TRBV2, the J gene TRBJ2-2, with TRBD2 matching over 7 bases. The length of the CDR3 is 15 residues. Germline CDR1 SNHLY, CDR2 FYNNEI. V gave up 9 bases and J gave up 5 bases; unmatched junction bases: 12. This CDR3 reads CASQRDRVRTGELFF. DNA of the CDR3: TGTGCCAGTCAGCGGGATAGGGTTCGAACCGGGGAGCTGTTTTTT.

This sequence joins TRBV27 and TRBJ2-7; 11 bases line up with TRBD2. Germline trimming cut 4 bases from V and 7 bases from J; bases unmatched to any gene: 15. The CDR3 is made up of 17 amino acids. Germline V lookup: CDR1 MNHEY, CDR2 SMNVEV (reference sequence). The CDR3 region is CASSYSPIAGGPGEQYF. In DNA, the CDR3 is TGTGCCAGCAGTTATAGCCCTATAGCGGGAGGGCCTGGGGAGCAGTACTTC.